The sequence of this T cell receptor (beta chain) was determined in a study of vaccination effects on CD4 cells after COVID-19. Across the study: Sampling occurred a median 72 days post second dose, range 14 to 241.

V dropped 4 bases and J dropped 1 base, with 8 bases sitting between them. The CDR3 spans 14 residues. From germline, CDR1 is GTSNPN and CDR2 SVGIG (reference sequence). Note on this clone: Its antigen is not identified.

Produced via immunoSEQ multiplex PCR; TCRdb's table is partial and in-frame only. Of 50,000 to 65,000 clones in the sample, approximately 73% were seen once. Before sequencing took place, the ViraFEST assay used viral peptide pools to expand antigen-specific CD4+ T cells. Once cultured for around 11 days, the cells underwent separation to obtain CD4+ T cells. It was two doses of either the BNT162b2 or mRNA-1273 vaccine that participants received. Recipients of the vaccine had no prior SARS-CoV-2 infection and negative nucleocapsid antibodies. Every well housed more than 1.5 million PBMC, which grew in culture alongside roughly 10 IU/ml IL-2 and 8.5 to 10 ug/ml peptides.

The source was CD4+ T cells from PBMCs cultured with HCoV-229E spike peptides, collected after COVID-19 vaccination. The clonotype comes from a human donor who received a COVID-19 vaccine. This chain connects TRBV30 to TRBJ2-6; unclear D gene. The CDR3 bases are TGTGCCTGGAATAAGGGTTCTGGGGCCAACGTCCTGACTTTC. Protein product: CAWNKGSGANVLTF.